Below are 4 T cell receptor beta chains sequenced from a single sample in a study of shared clonotypes between healthy human individuals. The assay was immunoSEQ multiplex PCR, and TCRdb's table has in-frame clones only and misses some. The table shows 2,100,000 or so clones, with 90% to 97% occurring only once. What was sequenced was naive CD4+ T cells sorted from blood. Specified subset: CD45RA+ positively selected. These receptors all stem from a man aged 18-30 years in good health.

This clone was recorded only once. The chain combines TRBV10-3 with TRBJ2-7; 9 nucleotides agree with TRBD1. There are 16 residues in the CDR3. With 3 bases clipped from V and 6 bases from J, the junction kept 12 bases outside the gene matches. Germline V gene sequence: CDR1 ENHRY, CDR2 SYGVKD. The CDR3 loop reads CAISDGLGQGPGEQYF. In DNA form, the CDR3 reads TGTGCCATCAGTGACGGGTTGGGACAGGGTCCGGGCGAGCAGTACTTC.

The CDR3 sequence: CARSFNSGNTIYF. Written as DNA, the CDR3 is TGTGCCAGAAGCTTCAACTCTGGAAACACCATATATTTT. This rearrangement joins TRBV5-3 to TRBJ1-3; D is uncertain. TRBV5-3 is recorded as an ORF, its role being uncertain. CDR3 length: 13 amino acids. Trimming removed 2 bases from V and 0 bases from J, with 3 bases in between.

The chain links TRBV19 to TRBJ1-2; TRBD1 agrees at 8 bases. The germline V gene has CDR1 LNHDA and CDR2 SQIVND (reference sequence). Germline trimming cut 6 bases from V and 8 bases from J; bases unmatched to any gene: 2. This CDR3 contains 11 residues. CDR3 sequence: CASRTGAGYTF. In DNA, the CDR3 is TGTGCCAGTAGGACAGGGGCCGGCTACACCTTC.

This clone was observed once. Other nucleotide sequences in the sample specify the same CDR3. The V call is TRBV11-2, the J call TRBJ2-3; a weak D match, TRBD2 (5 bases). Trimming shortened V by 2 bases and J by 0 bases, and 9 bases separated the two germline ends. The CDR3 extends over 15 amino acids. Germline CDR1 SGHAT, CDR2 FQNNGV. DNA of the CDR3: TGTGCCAGCAGCTTACTACGCGGGAGCACAGATACGCAGTATTTT. Encoded protein: CASSLLRGSTDTQYF. Based on the CDR3 plus reference TRBV11-2 and TRBJ2-3, the full variable domain is EAGVAQSPRYKIIEKRQSVAFWCNPISGHATLYWYQQILGQGPKLLIQFQNNGVVDDSQLPKDRFSAERLKGVDSTLKIQPAKLEDSAVYLCASSLLRGSTDTQYFGPGTRLTVL.